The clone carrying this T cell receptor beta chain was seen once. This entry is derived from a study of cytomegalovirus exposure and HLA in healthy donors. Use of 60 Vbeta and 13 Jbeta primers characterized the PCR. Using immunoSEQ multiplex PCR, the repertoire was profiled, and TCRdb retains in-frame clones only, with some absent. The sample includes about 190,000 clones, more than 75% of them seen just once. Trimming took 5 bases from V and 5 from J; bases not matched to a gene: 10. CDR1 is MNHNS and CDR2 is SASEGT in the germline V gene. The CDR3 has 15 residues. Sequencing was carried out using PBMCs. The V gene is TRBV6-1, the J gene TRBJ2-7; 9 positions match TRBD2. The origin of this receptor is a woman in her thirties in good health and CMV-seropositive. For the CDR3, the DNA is TGTGCCAGCAGTTCCCAGGGACTAGCCGCGGACGAGCAGTACTTC. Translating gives CASSSQGLAADEQYF.